These T cell receptor beta chains were read from a single sample in a study of blood T cells in healthy people across ages. TCRdb re-called the 5' RACE reads through MiXCR, storing one row per CDR3 protein. The data hold approximately 850,000 distinct CDR3 sequences, with nearly 60% observed a single time. The specimen sequenced was blood. The receptors come from a man aged 30 to 45 in good health. Both conserved end residues are part of each CDR3. The order of the fields is CDR3 protein, CDR3 DNA, J gene, V gene, clone size, D gene, CDR3 length. The D gene is left open where the match is weak. Part of the rows lack a size; the others show once, few, many or a class for expanded clones.

cdr3_aa: CASSSGRDVAYEQYF
cdr3_nt: TGTGCCAGCAGCTCCGGGAGGGACGTAGCCTACGAGCAGTACTTC
j_call: TRBJ2-7
v_call: TRBV7-2
clone_size: .
d_call: TRBD2
cdr3_length: 15

cdr3_aa: CACLDQLYQETQYF
cdr3_nt: TGTGCCTGCCTGGACCAACTGTACCAAGAGACCCAGTACTTC
j_call: TRBJ2-5
v_call: TRBV30
clone_size: .
d_call: .
cdr3_length: 14

cdr3_aa: CASSLVSNSNQPQHF
cdr3_nt: TGTGCCAGCAGCTTAGTTTCTAATAGCAATCAGCCCCAGCATTTT
j_call: TRBJ1-5
v_call: TRBV7-2
clone_size: many
d_call: .
cdr3_length: 15

cdr3_aa: CASSLIPLNNQPQHF
cdr3_nt: TGTGCCAGCAGCTTAATCCCACTCAACAATCAGCCCCAGCATTTT
j_call: TRBJ1-5
v_call: TRBV7-2
clone_size: few
d_call: .
cdr3_length: 15

cdr3_aa: CSASVPGGFYGYTF
cdr3_nt: TGCAGTGCTAGCGTGCCAGGGGGCTTTTATGGCTACACCTTC
j_call: TRBJ1-2
v_call: TRBV20-1
clone_size: .
d_call: TRBD1
cdr3_length: 14

cdr3_aa: CASSLTGRAEAFF
cdr3_nt: TGTGCCAGCAGCTTGACAGGGAGGGCTGAAGCTTTCTTT
j_call: TRBJ1-1
v_call: TRBV5-6
clone_size: .
d_call: .
cdr3_length: 13

cdr3_aa: CASLGGDPTGYTF
cdr3_nt: TGTGCCAGCTTGGGGGGGGACCCGACAGGCTACACCTTC
j_call: TRBJ1-2
v_call: TRBV25-1
clone_size: .
d_call: .
cdr3_length: 13

cdr3_aa: CSVRGGTSNYEQYF
cdr3_nt: TGCAGCGTCCGGGGCGGGACTTCGAACTACGAGCAGTACTTC
j_call: TRBJ2-7
v_call: TRBV29-1
clone_size: .
d_call: .
cdr3_length: 14

cdr3_aa: CASSPNRGPNSPLHF
cdr3_nt: TGTGCCAGCAGTCCGAACAGGGGCCCGAATTCACCCCTCCACTTT
j_call: TRBJ1-6
v_call: TRBV3-1
clone_size: .
d_call: TRBD1
cdr3_length: 15

cdr3_aa: CSAGALDRNTDTQYF
cdr3_nt: TGCAGTGCTGGGGCTTTGGACAGGAACACAGATACGCAGTATTTT
j_call: TRBJ2-3
v_call: TRBV20-1
clone_size: .
d_call: TRBD1
cdr3_length: 15

cdr3_aa: CASSWTEETQYF
cdr3_nt: TGTGCCAGCAGTTGGACGGAAGAGACCCAGTACTTC
j_call: TRBJ2-5
v_call: TRBV6-2/TRBV6-3
clone_size: few
d_call: .
cdr3_length: 12

cdr3_aa: CSVVVGTYEQYF
cdr3_nt: TGCAGCGTTGTGGTGGGTACCTACGAGCAGTACTTC
j_call: TRBJ2-7
v_call: TRBV29-1
clone_size: few
d_call: .
cdr3_length: 12

cdr3_aa: CAISETPATTGYRNEQFF
cdr3_nt: TGTGCCATCAGTGAGACCCCTGCTACGACAGGGTATAGGAATGAGCAGTTCTTC
j_call: TRBJ2-1
v_call: TRBV10-3
clone_size: once
d_call: TRBD1
cdr3_length: 18

cdr3_aa: CSVEKTGNEQYF
cdr3_nt: TGCAGCGTTGAGAAGACAGGGAACGAGCAGTACTTC
j_call: TRBJ2-7
v_call: TRBV29-1
clone_size: few
d_call: TRBD1
cdr3_length: 12

cdr3_aa: CASSVGQGSGANVLTF
cdr3_nt: TGTGCCAGCAGCGTCGGACAGGGGAGCGGGGCCAACGTCCTGACTTTC
j_call: TRBJ2-6
v_call: TRBV9
clone_size: .
d_call: TRBD1
cdr3_length: 16

cdr3_aa: CSAKTSGNPFDIQYF
cdr3_nt: TGCAGTGCTAAAACTAGCGGCAACCCTTTTGACATTCAGTACTTC
j_call: TRBJ2-4
v_call: TRBV20-1
clone_size: many
d_call: TRBD2
cdr3_length: 15

cdr3_aa: CASSLGSGTSGDTQYF
cdr3_nt: TGTGCCAGCAGCTTGGGCTCCGGGACCTCAGGGGATACGCAGTATTTT
j_call: TRBJ2-3
v_call: TRBV7-9
clone_size: .
d_call: .
cdr3_length: 16

cdr3_aa: CASSFRVGEYNEQFF
cdr3_nt: TGTGCCAGCAGCTTTCGCGTCGGGGAATACAATGAGCAGTTCTTC
j_call: TRBJ2-1
v_call: TRBV7-3
clone_size: .
d_call: .
cdr3_length: 15

cdr3_aa: CAIQVGGETQYF
cdr3_nt: TGTGCCATACAGGTGGGAGGAGAGACCCAGTACTTC
j_call: TRBJ2-5
v_call: TRBV6-6
clone_size: few
d_call: .
cdr3_length: 12

cdr3_aa: CASSYPGLQRETQYF
cdr3_nt: TGTGCCAGCAGTTACCCTGGACTTCAACGGGAGACCCAGTACTTC
j_call: TRBJ2-5
v_call: TRBV6-6
clone_size: .
d_call: .
cdr3_length: 15

cdr3_aa: CASSMVDLLMNTEAFF
cdr3_nt: TGTGCCAGCAGCATGGTGGACTTACTCATGAACACTGAAGCTTTCTTT
j_call: TRBJ1-1
v_call: TRBV7-9
clone_size: .
d_call: .
cdr3_length: 16

cdr3_aa: CVSSLGLTGGSDTQYF
cdr3_nt: TGTGTCAGCAGCCTGGGTTTGACGGGGGGCTCAGATACGCAGTATTTT
j_call: TRBJ2-3
v_call: TRBV7-2
clone_size: .
d_call: .
cdr3_length: 16

cdr3_aa: CASSETWDRVPRSQYF
cdr3_nt: TGTGCCAGCAGTGAAACTTGGGACAGGGTCCCCAGGTCGCAGTATTTT
j_call: TRBJ2-3
v_call: TRBV6-1
clone_size: .
d_call: TRBD1
cdr3_length: 16

cdr3_aa: CSAEGSNYGYTF
cdr3_nt: TGCAGTGCGGAGGGTTCTAACTATGGCTACACCTTC
j_call: TRBJ1-2
v_call: TRBV20-1
clone_size: .
d_call: .
cdr3_length: 12

cdr3_aa: CASSYTGRGGQETQYF
cdr3_nt: TGTGCCAGCAGTTATACGGGCAGAGGGGGCCAAGAGACCCAGTACTTC
j_call: TRBJ2-5
v_call: TRBV6-2/TRBV6-3
clone_size: .
d_call: .
cdr3_length: 16

cdr3_aa: CASSQSSGVDGYTF
cdr3_nt: TGCGCCAGCAGCCAATCCTCAGGGGTCGATGGTTACACCTTC
j_call: TRBJ1-2
v_call: TRBV5-1
clone_size: .
d_call: .
cdr3_length: 14

cdr3_aa: CASSLQEHPYGYTF
cdr3_nt: TGTGCCAGCAGCTTACAGGAGCATCCCTATGGCTACACCTTC
j_call: TRBJ1-2
v_call: TRBV7-2
clone_size: .
d_call: .
cdr3_length: 14

cdr3_aa: CASSYSAGHSGANVLTF
cdr3_nt: TGTGCCAGCAGTTACTCAGCAGGCCACTCTGGGGCCAACGTCCTGACTTTC
j_call: TRBJ2-6
v_call: TRBV6-2/TRBV6-3
clone_size: .
d_call: .
cdr3_length: 17

cdr3_aa: CASTQAGSETQYF
cdr3_nt: TGTGCCAGCACCCAGGCGGGCAGCGAGACCCAGTACTTC
j_call: TRBJ2-5
v_call: TRBV28
clone_size: few
d_call: .
cdr3_length: 13

cdr3_aa: CASSAGLAGNTEAFF
cdr3_nt: TGTGCCAGCAGTGCCGGCTTAGCGGGGAACACTGAAGCTTTCTTT
j_call: TRBJ1-1
v_call: TRBV6-1
clone_size: .
d_call: .
cdr3_length: 15

cdr3_aa: CASSQDTGGANTEAFF
cdr3_nt: TGTGCCAGCAGCCAAGATACGGGGGGCGCGAACACTGAAGCTTTCTTT
j_call: TRBJ1-1
v_call: TRBV4-2
clone_size: .
d_call: .
cdr3_length: 16

cdr3_aa: CSASGISGGTSGGAGEQFF
cdr3_nt: TGCAGTGCTAGCGGAATTTCCGGCGGGACTAGCGGGGGGGCCGGTGAGCAGTTCTTC
j_call: TRBJ2-1
v_call: TRBV20-1
clone_size: .
d_call: TRBD2
cdr3_length: 19

cdr3_aa: CASSLLRRDTQYF
cdr3_nt: TGTGCCAGCAGTTTACTCCGGAGAGATACGCAGTATTTT
j_call: TRBJ2-3
v_call: TRBV27
clone_size: .
d_call: .
cdr3_length: 13

cdr3_aa: CASSVAADTQYF
cdr3_nt: TGTGCCAGCAGCGTAGCTGCCGATACGCAGTATTTT
j_call: TRBJ2-3
v_call: TRBV9
clone_size: few
d_call: .
cdr3_length: 12

cdr3_aa: CSAELGWAGGSQETQYF
cdr3_nt: TGCAGCGCCGAACTCGGTTGGGCGGGGGGATCCCAAGAGACCCAGTACTTC
j_call: TRBJ2-5
v_call: TRBV29-1
clone_size: .
d_call: TRBD2
cdr3_length: 17

cdr3_aa: CSASGGARAASTDTQYF
cdr3_nt: TGCAGTGCTAGTGGCGGGGCTCGAGCGGCAAGCACAGATACGCAGTATTTT
j_call: TRBJ2-3
v_call: TRBV20-1
clone_size: few
d_call: .
cdr3_length: 17

cdr3_aa: CASSVSTRSEQYF
cdr3_nt: TGTGCCAGCAGTGTATCAACTAGGAGCGAGCAGTACTTC
j_call: TRBJ2-7
v_call: TRBV6-5
clone_size: .
d_call: .
cdr3_length: 13

cdr3_aa: CSVTGLTNYNEQFF
cdr3_nt: TGCAGCGTGACGGGACTCACAAACTACAATGAGCAGTTCTTC
j_call: TRBJ2-1
v_call: TRBV29-1
clone_size: few
d_call: .
cdr3_length: 14

cdr3_aa: CSAPGVADFYGYTF
cdr3_nt: TGCAGTGCCCCGGGAGTGGCAGACTTCTATGGCTACACCTTC
j_call: TRBJ1-2
v_call: TRBV20-1
clone_size: .
d_call: .
cdr3_length: 14

cdr3_aa: CANSVQSINEQFF
cdr3_nt: TGTGCCAACAGTGTGCAGTCTATCAATGAGCAGTTCTTC
j_call: TRBJ2-1
v_call: TRBV12-3/TRBV12-4
clone_size: .
d_call: .
cdr3_length: 13

cdr3_aa: CAWEAGGPGEQFF
cdr3_nt: TGTGCCTGGGAAGCGGGGGGGCCTGGGGAGCAGTTCTTC
j_call: TRBJ2-1
v_call: TRBV30
clone_size: .
d_call: TRBD2
cdr3_length: 13

cdr3_aa: CSVAPSGQETQYF
cdr3_nt: TGCAGCGTTGCCCCTAGCGGACAAGAGACCCAGTACTTC
j_call: TRBJ2-5
v_call: TRBV29-1
clone_size: few
d_call: TRBD2
cdr3_length: 13

cdr3_aa: CASSMGGSSYEQYF
cdr3_nt: TGTGCCAGCAGTATGGGGGGGAGCTCCTACGAGCAGTACTTC
j_call: TRBJ2-7
v_call: TRBV5-5
clone_size: few
d_call: TRBD2
cdr3_length: 14

cdr3_aa: CGVRPAGVYEQYF
cdr3_nt: TGCGGGGTTCGACCGGCGGGAGTCTACGAGCAGTACTTC
j_call: TRBJ2-7
v_call: TRBV20-1
clone_size: .
d_call: TRBD2
cdr3_length: 13